This T cell receptor (beta chain) was sequenced for a study of identical twins. Findings of the study overall: Within cord blood, abundant beta clonotypes carried fewer insertions, but memory repertoires showed no such trend.

TCRdb recomputed calls from the 5' RACE reads with MiXCR, one row per CDR3 protein. There are hundreds of thousands of distinct CDR3 sequences in the sample; around 8.8% occur only once, and roughly 2.1% lies in the top ten. This CDR3 has 13 amino acids. Trimming cost V 8 bases and J 9 bases, with 17 bases left between them. Germline V gene lookup returns CDR1 DFQATT and CDR2 SNEGSKA (reference sequence). A remark on this clonotype: What it recognizes is unknown.

This same sample was also taken into another study, of yellow fever vaccine responses in identical twins.

The source material was memory (CD45RO+) T cells sorted from blood. This TCR was sampled from a woman aged 18-30 years in good health. The chain recombines TRBV20-1 with TRBJ1-6, with D possibly TRBD1 on 6 matching bases. The CDR3 region is CSLRGGTGSPLHF. DNA of the CDR3: TGCAGTTTAAGAGGGGGGACGGGTTCACCCCTCCACTTT.